Below, 30 T cell receptor beta chains from the same sample are listed, as sequenced in a study of cytomegalovirus exposure and HLA in healthy donors listed by TCRdb under 2017. The method behind the library was the immunoSEQ multiplex PCR assay. TCRdb carries this immuneACCESS record with in-frame sequences only. Its versions omit some clonotypes, under half of them owing to an unresolved V gene in the studies checked, with the rest unexplained. The sample profile shows 100,000 to 150,000 clones; approximately 94% of them were found once. Clones ranked in the top ten supply approximately 1.3% of the sample. Sequencing input: PBMCs. The receptors derive from a young woman in good health and CMV-seronegative.

This clone was seen a single time. CDR3 protein: CASSEAASYEQYF. The DNA of the CDR3 is TGTGCCAGCAGTGAAGCAGCGAGCTACGAGCAGTACTTC. The rearrangement joins TRBV6-1 to TRBJ2-7; no clear D. This CDR3 has 13 residues. Trimming removed 0 bases at V and 3 bases at J, with 6 bases between. Germline V CDR1 and CDR2: MNHNS, SASEGT.

The chain combines TRBV6-5 with TRBJ1-1; 9 bases align to TRBD1. Germline lookup yields CDR1 MNHEY and CDR2 SVGAGI. The CDR3 sequence is 16 residues long. V gave up 2 bases and J gave up 6 bases; unmatched junction bases: 10. The CDR3 DNA is TGTGCCAGCAGTTACGGGGGGACAGGGAAGAGAGCTGAAGCTTTCTTT. It yields the protein CASSYGGTGKRAEAFF.

In this sample, this clone turned up once. CDR3 residues: CASTQLSGANVLTF. CDR3 bases: TGTGCCAGTACACAGTTGTCTGGGGCCAACGTCCTGACTTTC. The rearrangement joins TRBV19 to TRBJ2-6; no reliable D call. Trimming removed 7 bases from V and 1 base from J, with 8 bases in between. Germline assignment: CDR1 LNHDA and CDR2 SQIVND (reference sequence). The CDR3 length is 14 residues.

The chain combines TRBV27 with TRBJ2-3, with 7 bases matching TRBD2. CDR3 length equals 12 residues. Germline lookup yields CDR1 MNHEY and CDR2 SMNVEV (reference sequence). With V trimmed by 6 bases and J by 9 bases, 6 bases remained unmatched. CDR3 bases: TGTGCCAGCAGGGGGGTGGGGGGGACGCAGTATTTT. Protein product: CASRGVGGTQYF.

V is TRBV7-9 and J is TRBJ2-1, with TRBD2 identical over 10 bases. Germline-derived CDR1 and CDR2 are SEHNR and FQNEAQ (reference sequence). The trim removed 6 bases at V and 7 bases at J, leaving 6 bases unmatched. The CDR3 has 14 amino acids. CDR3 sequence reads: CASRTTSGVNEQFF. In DNA form, the CDR3 reads TGTGCCAGCAGAACAACTAGCGGGGTTAATGAGCAGTTCTTC.

The CDR3 loop reads CASSQDSGLAGFPETQYF. CDR3 coding DNA: TGCGCCAGCAGCCAAGATTCAGGACTAGCGGGATTCCCAGAGACCCAGTACTTC. This chain joins TRBV4-1 and TRBJ2-5; 12 positions agree with TRBD2. This CDR3 has 18 amino acids. V was clipped by 0 bases and J by 4 bases; unmatched bases: 9. From germline, CDR1 is MGHRA and CDR2 YSYEKL.

The chain links TRBV7-9 to TRBJ1-4, with 8 bases identical to TRBD1. This CDR3 contains 14 residues. Germline CDR1 is SEHNR and CDR2 is FQNEAQ (reference sequence). The trim removed 6 bases at V and 7 bases at J, leaving 7 bases unmatched. The CDR3: CASRDDRGTEKLFF. CDR3 bases: TGTGCCAGCAGGGATGACAGGGGAACTGAAAAACTGTTTTTT.

This chain joins TRBV5-6 and TRBJ1-1, with 8 bases lining up with TRBD1. The V segment lost 3 bases and the J segment 4 bases; nucleotides outside the gene matches: 2. The germline gives CDR1 SGHDT, CDR2 YYEEEE. The CDR3 totals 13 residues. The chain's CDR3 is CASSSTGVTEAFF. The CDR3 region has the DNA TGTGCCAGCAGCTCGACAGGGGTCACTGAAGCTTTCTTT.

This chain uses TRBV30 with TRBJ2-3, with TRBD2 matching 8 bases. In germline, CDR1 is GTSNPN, CDR2 SVGIG (reference sequence). The trim removed 1 base at V and 1 base at J, leaving 7 bases unmatched. CDR3 length equals 16 residues. CDR3 coding DNA: TGTGCCTGGAGTGCCCTTAGCGGGATAGGCACAGATACGCAGTATTTT. Translation gives CAWSALSGIGTDTQYF.

The V gene is TRBV6-1, the J gene TRBJ2-7; D gene unclear. Germline CDR1 and CDR2: MNHNS and SASEGT. The CDR3 spans 10 residues. Trimming shortened V by 2 bases and J by 10 bases, and 6 bases separated the two germline ends. The chain's CDR3 is CASSEWAQYF. As DNA, the CDR3 is TGTGCCAGCAGTGAATGGGCCCAGTACTTC.

The rearrangement links TRBV15 to TRBJ2-7; TRBD2 matches at 9 bases. The CDR3 has 17 residues. The germline V gene has CDR1 LNHNV and CDR2 YYDKDF (reference sequence). J lost 2 bases, V lost 0 bases, and 8 bases had no gene match. Written as DNA, the CDR3 is TGTGCCACCAGCAGAGATCGGGCGGCTAGCGGGGCCTACGAGCAGTACTTC. Protein: CATSRDRAASGAYEQYF.

This clone has only a few counts. The chain couples TRBV7-9 to TRBJ1-2; D possibly corresponds to TRBD1 (6 bases). This CDR3 is 13 amino acids long. Germline V gene sequence: CDR1 SEHNR, CDR2 FQNEAQ (reference sequence). Trimming removed 4 bases from V and 8 bases from J, with 14 bases in between. The CDR3, as DNA: TGTGCCAGCAGCTCAACCGGGACACCAGGCTACACCTTC. This sequence encodes CASSSTGTPGYTF. The full variable domain, in which reference TRBV7-9 and TRBJ1-2 provide the parts outside the CDR3, is DTGVSQNPRHKITKRGQNVTFRCDPISEHNRLYWYRQTLGQGPEFLTYFQNEAQLEKSRLLSDRFSAERPKGSFSTLEIQRTEQGDSAMYLCASSSTGTPGYTFGSGTRLTVV.

The J gene is TRBJ2-7, the V gene TRBV5-3, with 8 positions matching TRBD2. TRBV5-3 has ORF status, its function being uncertain. V was pared by 8 bases and J by 2 bases, with 12 bases of the junction left unmatched. The CDR3 loop spans 15 amino acids. The CDR3 loop is CASLNNSGVTYEQYF. CDR3 in DNA: TGTGCCAGCCTGAACAATAGCGGGGTCACCTACGAGCAGTACTTC.

This chain links TRBV4-1 with TRBJ2-1; the match to TRBD2 covers 8 bases. The CDR3 spans 15 residues. V trimming: 4 bases; J trimming: 2 bases; junction bases outside the gene matches: 4. Germline V CDR1 and CDR2: MGHRA, YSYEKL. The CDR3 loop reads CASSPRGGTYNEQFF. The CDR3 nucleotides are TGCGCCAGCAGCCCGCGCGGGGGGACCTACAATGAGCAGTTCTTC.

For the CDR3, the DNA is TGCGCCAGCAGCTTGGAGACAGGATTCTACGAGCAGTACTTC. Its translation: CASSLETGFYEQYF. V usage is TRBV5-1 and J usage is TRBJ2-7; TRBD1 is a possible D gene (6 bases). Germline lookup yields CDR1 SGHRS and CDR2 YFSETQ. V gave up 0 bases and J gave up 3 bases, with 10 bases separating them. The CDR3 runs to 14 residues.

This chain connects TRBV2 to TRBJ2-3; D is unclear. Trimming removed 8 bases from V and 1 base from J, with 7 bases in between. Germline V gene sequence: CDR1 SNHLY, CDR2 FYNNEI. This CDR3 comprises 12 residues. The DNA for the CDR3 is TGTGCCAGCGCTCGGGGCACAGATACGCAGTATTTT. It codes for CASARGTDTQYF.

The rearrangement uses TRBV5-4 and TRBJ2-3; 8 positions agree with TRBD1. Germline assignment: CDR1 SGHNT and CDR2 YYREEE (reference sequence). Germline trimming cut 0 bases from V and 2 bases from J; bases unmatched to any gene: 5. This CDR3 is 16 amino acids long. CDR3 sequence: CASSLAGTGSTDTQYF. In nucleotides, the CDR3 is TGTGCCAGCAGCTTGGCCGGGACAGGATCCACAGATACGCAGTATTTT.

This sequence joins TRBV7-9 and TRBJ2-7; TRBD2 might be the D (6 bases). V dropped 1 base and J dropped 6 bases, with 16 bases sitting between them. Germline loops: CDR1 SEHNR, CDR2 FQNEAQ (reference sequence). The CDR3 contains 15 residues. CDR3 in DNA: TGTGCCAGCAGCTTAGGGGGCGGGGCTAGTCGCGAGCAGTACTTC. This codes for CASSLGGGASREQYF.

The chain carries TRBV27 and TRBJ2-1; the match to TRBD2 covers 9 bases. Germline loops: CDR1 MNHEY, CDR2 SMNVEV (reference sequence). The CDR3 covers 16 residues. The V gene end was trimmed by 0 bases and the J gene end by 4 bases; junction bases not matched to a gene: 4. The CDR3 is CASSLSPSGEYNEQFF. Written as DNA, the CDR3 is TGTGCCAGCAGTTTATCGCCTAGCGGGGAGTACAATGAGCAGTTCTTC.

This chain joins TRBV19 and TRBJ1-1; the D gene is possibly TRBD1 (5 bases). CDR1 and CDR2 from the germline V gene are LNHDA and SQIVND (reference sequence). The CDR3 has 14 residues. With 3 bases removed from V and 5 bases from J, the gap between germline ends came to 13 bases. CDR3: CASSIGGMGTEAFF. The CDR3 DNA reads as TGTGCCAGTAGTATCGGGGGTATGGGGACTGAAGCTTTCTTT. The variable domain in full, with the rest retrieved from reference TRBV19 and TRBJ1-1, is DGGITQSPKYLFRKEGQNVTLSCEQNLNHDAMYWYRQDPGQGLRLIYYSQIVNDFQKGDIAEGYSVSREKKESFPLTVTSAQKNPTAFYLCASSIGGMGTEAFFGQGTRLTVV.

V usage is TRBV7-9 and J usage is TRBJ2-1, with 9 bases lining up with TRBD2. The CDR3 is 15 residues long. After removal of 5 bases from V and 10 bases from J, the junction contained 12 bases not matched to a gene. CDR1 and CDR2 (germline): SEHNR, FQNEAQ (reference sequence). The CDR3 region has the DNA TGTGCCAGCAGCGAGGGAGCGGGGGGCCCAAGGGAGCAGTTCTTC. Its translation is CASSEGAGGPREQFF.

This clone is a singleton in its sample. This chain uses TRBV27 with TRBJ2-7, with 8 positions matching TRBD2. V lost 0 bases to trimming and J lost 2 bases; unmatched junction nucleotides: 12. The CDR3 runs to 18 residues. Germline CDR1 and CDR2: MNHEY and SMNVEV (reference sequence). CDR3 in amino acids: CASSLSPPSSGPTYEQYF. CDR3 DNA: TGTGCCAGCAGTTTATCTCCCCCCTCTAGCGGGCCGACCTACGAGCAGTACTTC.

The chain recombines TRBV7-3 with TRBJ2-7, with D perhaps TRBD2 (6 bases). Germline CDR1 reads SGHTA; CDR2 reads FQGTGA. V lost 5 bases and J lost 6, with 14 bases in between. This CDR3 spans 13 amino acids. The CDR3 DNA is TGTGCCAGCAGCGCCGAGGGACTGGGCGAGCAGTACTTC. Amino acids: CASSAEGLGEQYF.

V gene TRBV5-1 combines with J gene TRBJ2-5, with a possible D match to TRBD1 (5 bases). V lost 4 bases and J 2 bases, leaving 18 bases between the germline ends. The germline gives CDR1 SGHRS, CDR2 YFSETQ. CDR3 length: 16 residues. The CDR3: CASSPRTLERQETQYF. The CDR3 DNA follows: TGCGCCAGCAGCCCACGGACACTGGAAAGGCAAGAGACCCAGTACTTC.

V gene TRBV28 combines with J gene TRBJ1-1, with D maybe TRBD1 (6 bases). The V and J ends lost 3 bases and 0 bases respectively, with 11 bases between them. Germline CDR1 reads MDHEN; CDR2 reads SYDVKM. This CDR3 is 15 amino acids long. The CDR3 DNA follows: TGTGCCAGCAGTTTGCCAGGGGCCCTGAACACTGAAGCTTTCTTT. This codes for CASSLPGALNTEAFF.

The V gene is TRBV28, the J gene TRBJ2-2, with D maybe TRBD1 (6 bases). V lost 6 bases to trimming and J lost 2 bases, with 10 bases between them. The CDR3 consists of 14 residues. Germline V gene sequence: CDR1 MDHEN, CDR2 SYDVKM. DNA for the CDR3: TGTGCCAGCAGCAGGGGTTACAACACCGGGGAGCTGTTTTTT. Amino acid sequence: CASSRGYNTGELFF.

The V call is TRBV19, the J call TRBJ1-1, with D uncertain. With 6 bases removed from V and 3 bases from J, the gap between germline ends came to 20 bases. The germline V gene encodes CDR1 LNHDA and CDR2 SQIVND (reference sequence). This CDR3 contains 16 residues. CDR3: CASRPYGGHGYTEAFF. The CDR3 bases are TGTGCCAGTAGACCGTATGGCGGGCACGGGTACACTGAAGCTTTCTTT.

This clone has only a few counts. The gene calls are TRBV30 and TRBJ2-7; 7 bases fit TRBD2. The germline V gene has CDR1 GTSNPN and CDR2 SVGIG (reference sequence). This CDR3 comprises 11 residues. J lost 6 bases, V lost 2 bases, and 1 base had no gene match. The CDR3 sequence is CAWSWGGEQYF. In DNA form, the CDR3 reads TGTGCCTGGAGTTGGGGGGGCGAGCAGTACTTC.

The chain has TRBV6-1 and TRBJ1-1; D is undetermined. The CDR3 totals 13 residues. The ends were cut back, 4 bases at V and 1 base at J, with 7 bases in the middle. The germline gives CDR1 MNHNS, CDR2 SASEGT. The CDR3 sequence is CASSAPRNTEAFF. In DNA form, the CDR3 reads TGTGCCAGCAGTGCCCCCCGGAACACTGAAGCTTTCTTT.

The CDR3 region has the DNA TGTGCCAGCAGAAGCTGGGACAGGGCCACCGGGGAGCTGTTTTTT. Protein sequence: CASRSWDRATGELFF. The chain couples TRBV6-5 to TRBJ2-2; 9 bases match TRBD1. The junction had 6 bases not matched to a gene; V was cut back by 6 bases and J by 4 bases. Germline V gene sequence: CDR1 MNHEY, CDR2 SVGAGI. The CDR3 spans 15 residues.